A single sample is the source of the 5 T cell receptor beta chains below, sequenced in a study of cytomegalovirus exposure and HLA in healthy donors. 60 Vbeta and 13 Jbeta primers were used in PCR. Profiled with immunoSEQ multiplex PCR; TCRdb holds only in-frame clones, not every one. The sample consists of approximately 70,000 clones, approximately 70% of them appearing once. The material sequenced was PBMCs. The origin of the receptors is a woman between 50 and 59 years old in good health and CMV-seropositive.

A few counts support this clone. As DNA, the CDR3 is TGCGCCAGCAGTGAGCGGAGCTCCTACGAGCAGTACTTC. Amino acid sequence: CASSERSSYEQYF. This chain joins TRBV10-2 and TRBJ2-7; D ambiguous. Trimming cost V 2 bases and J 0 bases, with 5 bases left between them. CDR3 length equals 13 residues. Germline V gives CDR1 WSHSY, CDR2 SAAADI.

This clone showed up just once. This sequence joins TRBV5-1 and TRBJ2-3; 10 bases are a match to TRBD2. The CDR3 has 16 amino acids. From germline, CDR1 is SGHRS and CDR2 YFSETQ. Germline trimming cut 4 bases from V and 0 bases from J; bases unmatched to any gene: 5. This CDR3 is CASSPTLAGSTDTQYF. CDR3 bases: TGCGCCAGCAGCCCCACACTAGCGGGGAGCACAGATACGCAGTATTTT.

This rearrangement joins TRBV18 to TRBJ1-3; 9 bases fit TRBD1. V lost 3 bases and J lost 1; bases outside the gene matches: 4. Germline-derived CDR1 and CDR2 are KGHSH and LQKENI. This CDR3 has 16 residues. The CDR3 region is CASSPSGQGSGNTIYF. CDR3 nucleotides: TGTGCCAGCTCACCTTCCGGACAGGGGTCTGGAAACACCATATATTTT.

This clone was seen a single time. This sequence joins TRBV25-1 and TRBJ2-5; TRBD1 is a possible D gene (5 bases). Trimming cost V 1 base and J 2 bases, with 14 bases left between them. This CDR3 has 16 amino acids. Germline CDR1 MGHDK, CDR2 SYGVNS. CDR3 nucleotide sequence: TGTGCCAGCAGTGAATTGAGGCTGGACAAGCAAGAGACCCAGTACTTC. It yields the protein CASSELRLDKQETQYF. Looking up the rest from reference TRBV25-1 and TRBJ2-5 gives the full variable domain: EADIYQTPRYLVIGTGKKITLECSQTMGHDKMYWYQQDPGMELHLIHYSYGVNSTEKGDLSSESTVSRIRTEHFPLTLESARPSHTSQYLCASSELRLDKQETQYFGPGTRLLVL.

This rearrangement joins TRBV29-1 to TRBJ2-7; D perhaps matches TRBD2 (5 bases). The CDR3 is 13 amino acids. The germline CDR1 and CDR2 sequences are SQVTM and ANQGSEA. Trimming removed 3 bases at V and 4 bases at J, with 13 bases between. CDR3: CSVESDRGYEQYF. The CDR3 DNA follows: TGCAGCGTTGAGAGCGACCGGGGTTACGAGCAGTACTTC.